The clone carrying this T cell receptor (beta chain) was observed a single time. Its antigen is still unknown. The data originate from a study of cytomegalovirus exposure and HLA in healthy donors. About the study: The same platform was used for the 130 or so validation repertoires as for the roughly 670 first-cohort repertoires, as reported in a later analysis.

This CDR3 comprises 13 residues. The V segment lost 4 bases and the J segment 7 bases; nucleotides outside the gene matches: 4. Germline V gives CDR1 SGHRS, CDR2 YFSETQ. The assay was immunoSEQ multiplex PCR, and TCRdb's table has in-frame clones only and misses some. Of about 360,000 clones in the sample, roughly 85% were seen once. Findings of the study overall: In the 90 to 150 validation repertoires, roughly 94% of cluster scores exceeded 0, per a later analysis. The study listed under 200 cytomegalovirus-associated TCR beta chains.

The TCR sequence derives from a young woman in good health and CMV-seronegative. The gene calls are TRBV5-1 and TRBJ1-2; 10 nucleotides agree with TRBD1. Sample: PBMCs. CDR3 in amino acids: CASSGRDRGGYTF. The CDR3 nucleotides are TGCGCCAGCAGCGGACGGGACAGGGGTGGCTACACCTTC.